These 7 T cell receptor beta chains came from one sample sequenced in a study of T cell responses to AZD1222 COVID-19 vaccine. The data were produced by immunoSEQ multiplex PCR, yet TCRdb's version contains in-frame clones alone and is incomplete. There are about 180,000 clones in the sample; 94% occur only once, and about 1.5% lies in the top ten. This material consisted of peripheral blood, taken 28 days after the second AZD1222 dose. These receptors came from an adult who received the AZD1222 COVID-19 vaccine.

The rearrangement uses TRBV4-1 and TRBJ2-1, with 15 bases identical to TRBD2. Per the germline V gene, CDR1 is MGHRA and CDR2 is YSYEKL. Trimming took 5 bases from V and 8 from J; bases not matched to a gene: 10. The CDR3 sequence is 17 residues long. CDR3 amino acids: CASSVTGTSGGRDEQFF. The DNA for the CDR3 is TGCGCCAGCAGCGTCACCGGGACTAGCGGGGGGAGGGATGAGCAGTTCTTC.

Worth noting for this clone: This same CDR3 is encoded by further DNA sequences in the sample. This rearrangement joins TRBV6-5 to TRBJ1-1; maybe TRBD1 (6 bases). CDR1 MNHEY and CDR2 SVGAGI come from the germline V gene. The CDR3 is 15 amino acids. The V end lost 0 bases, the J end lost 1 base, and 9 bases lay between the germline ends. The CDR3 region has the DNA TGTGCCAGCAGTTACTCAAGGGGGGGGAACACTGAAGCTTTCTTT. Translated, it gives CASSYSRGGNTEAFF.

The J gene is TRBJ1-1, the V gene TRBV7-2, with D tentatively TRBD1 (5 bases). The CDR3 has 15 amino acids. CDR1 and CDR2 from the germline V gene are SGHTA and FQGNSA. The ends were cut back, 0 bases at V and 3 bases at J, with 11 bases in the middle. CDR3: CASSLAGVGDTEAFF. DNA for the CDR3: TGTGCCAGCAGCTTAGCCGGGGTAGGGGACACTGAAGCTTTCTTT.

The chain is built from TRBV14 and TRBJ1-1; D gene uncertain. CDR1 SGHDN and CDR2 FVKESK come from the germline V gene. V dropped 3 bases and J dropped 0 bases, with 5 bases sitting between them. The CDR3 is 13 residues long. CDR3 nucleotides: TGTGCCAGCAGCCAGTACCTGAACACTGAAGCTTTCTTT. Amino acid sequence: CASSQYLNTEAFF.

This sequence joins TRBV9 and TRBJ2-2; D might be TRBD1 or TRBD2, each matching 5 bases. The CDR3 runs to 15 residues. The germline gives CDR1 SGDLS, CDR2 YYNGEE. V was clipped by 2 bases and J by 3 bases, with 11 bases between them. CDR3 protein: CASSVGTPDTGELFF. The CDR3 DNA reads as TGTGCCAGCAGCGTCGGGACCCCGGACACCGGGGAGCTGTTTTTT.

This chain links TRBV27 with TRBJ1-1, with a weak D call TRBD1 (5 bases). V lost 6 bases, J lost 6 bases, and 17 bases lay in between. Germline CDR1 and CDR2: MNHEY and SMNVEV (reference sequence). CDR3 size: 14 residues. CDR3 DNA: TGTGCCAGCAGAGTTCGGGGCTCGGTGGCTGAAGCTTTCTTT. Protein product: CASRVRGSVAEAFF.

The chain links TRBV29-1 to TRBJ1-3; maybe TRBD1 (5 bases). This CDR3 is built from 12 residues. Germline V gene sequence: CDR1 SQVTM, CDR2 ANQGSEA. Trimming pared 6 bases from V and 0 bases from J, leaving 6 bases between. The CDR3 is CSVGDSGNTIYF. For the CDR3, the DNA is TGCAGCGTGGGGGACTCTGGAAACACCATATATTTT.